This T cell receptor beta chain is drawn from a study of cytomegalovirus exposure and HLA in healthy donors (TCRdb year 2017). At the level of the whole study: An earlier analysis of roughly 500 of the donors reported around 280 Gb of sequence data and around 120 million unique TCR beta sequences obtained from around 180 million T cells. An early release covering 550 to 650 HLA-typed donors comprised approximately 300 gigabases of sequencing data and approximately 80 million unique TCR sequences. Of the 300 to 450 genotyped donors, 81% were placed in the genetic ancestry cluster associated with self-reported Caucasian donors. The aim of the study was to test whether cataloging public T cell receptors could identify signatures of past pathogen exposure. The T cell repertoires of 670 or so subjects were profiled by immunosequencing and related to cytomegalovirus serostatus. In addition to the first cohort of hundreds of subjects, a separate validation cohort of under 150 different subjects was used. The study combined high-throughput TCR immunosequencing, statistical association of individual TCRs with disease status, and machine learning to predict cytomegalovirus infection status. A later analysis re-analyzed previously published TCR beta repertoires from several hundred donors and added high-resolution HLA genotyping to study TCR occurrence patterns. In the later analysis, no new phenotypic data were used to find candidate immune exposures; instead, reliance was placed on TCR beta sequences and their occurrence across donors. An earlier analysis of approximately 580 of the donors used high-throughput TCR beta sequencing to judge whether each TCR beta V gene segment behaved as functional or pseudogenic. Donor age, sex, ethnicity and CMV serostatus were compiled together with the repertoire data. Genome-wide SNP genotypes for about 60% of the roughly 670 donors were used in a later genetic analysis, which treated that subset as a discovery cohort. All discovery cohort repertoires had been generated on a single sequencing platform. HLA typing included class I and class II loci at four-digit resolution. The number of typed donors differed by locus: about 629-630 for A, B, C, DRB1 and DQB1; approximately 520 for DQA1; 606 for DPA1; and approximately 450 for DPB1. Roughly 5 DR-DQ haplotypes were handled as single units for association and clustering, since linkage in the cohort was strong. Among 398 genotyped donors of the cohort, an average of 235,054 unique TCR beta nucleotide sequences were sequenced per donor, about a sixth of them non-productive. Paper-wide results and their limitations: Assigning TCR associations to individual alleles was difficult when HLA alleles, especially DR and DQ, strongly co-occurred. The earlier analysis of 587 of the donors excluded seventeen rarely observed V segments, including chromosome 9 orphons, because counts were too low. In a later analysis, HLA-associated TCR beta chains showed more clonal expansion and lower generation probabilities than non-associated chains that were equally common. In this cohort, only TCR beta chains were sequenced, and detectable features were limited by the absence of alpha or paired-chain data. A further reported finding was that TCR beta sequences accurately predicted the HLA-A and HLA-B alleles for most subjects in the first cohort. A group of highly shared sequence variants was considered likely to be a technical artifact of the sequencing pipeline. The authors suggested that the approach could potentially be generalized to other disease states and immunological phenotypes. Presence/absence analyses assumed roughly uniform sequencing depth across donors, an assumption that may not hold. Cytomegalovirus status was reported to be diagnosed by the classifier with high specificity and sensitivity in both the original and validation cohorts. Correlated functional status among segregating V segments might be attributable to linkage disequilibrium, but an unknown experimental factor could not be ruled out. Some IMGT-functional V segments, including TRBV6-2 and TRBV6-3, could not be told apart with the 87-base-pair reads, so those segments were excluded. An association between a missense DCLRE1C variant and V-gene and J-gene trimming of TCR beta chains was found in a later genetic analysis and replicated in an independent cohort. Compared with the approximately 600-donor mean, donors in an Asian-associated ancestry cluster had fewer N-insertions in productive TCRs, according to a later genetic analysis. In a later analysis, 15,000 to 20,000 TCR beta sequences were associated with specific HLA alleles at a false discovery rate of 0.05. Three of the identified cytomegalovirus-associated TCR beta chains were confirmed in vitro to be specific for cytomegalovirus antigens. According to a later analysis, parvovirus B19, influenza, CMV and Epstein-Barr virus appeared linked to several top co-occurrence clusters. Because some donors lacked HLA typing at each locus, the association tests relied only on the typed subset. A later analysis found that most CMV-associated TCR beta chains appeared HLA-restricted, with HLA associations seemingly driven largely by CMV exposure. CMV serostatus was the only immune exposure information available for the cohort. According to a later analysis, TCR association rates differed among HLA loci, with DRB1 alleles showing the most associated TCRs and HLA-C alleles showing the fewest. Across donors, most TCR sequences were observed very rarely, whereas some public TCRs were present in many individuals. The study gave a list of 150 to 200 TCR beta chains associated with cytomegalovirus. In an earlier analysis of roughly 500 of the donors, most TCR beta V segments appeared in productive rearrangements about 87% or about 30% of the time, broadly matching IMGT annotations.

The library was produced with the immunoSEQ multiplex PCR assay. The multiplex PCR relied on a mix of 60 forward primers for TCR Vbeta segments and 13 reverse primers for TCR Jbeta segments. A multiplex PCR assay on genomic DNA amplified the CDR3 region of rearranged TCR beta genes. Amplified TCR beta libraries were sequenced as 87-base-pair reads on the Illumina HiSeq System. In the source study's methods: A later analysis counted 65 million to 90 million unique TCR beta chains across the roughly 700 repertoires, and roughly 11 million of these chains were shared by at least two donors. To remove PCR and sequencing errors, raw reads were error-corrected and collapsed into unique sequences using a nearest-neighbor algorithm that merged closely related sequences. To assign V, D and J gene segments, CDR3 sequences were aligned to IMGT reference sequences. For a sequence to be retained, at least a six-nucleotide match to both a V gene segment and a J gene segment was required. Rearrangements were called productive when the CDR3 lacked stop codons and stayed in frame with V and J; all others were non-productive. Following IMGT convention, CDR3 was defined as the stretch from the second conserved V-encoded cysteine to the conserved J-encoded phenylalanine. The earlier analysis of 500 to 750 of the donors excluded any sequence lacking an unambiguous match to a single V gene segment. In an earlier analysis of almost 600 of the donors, a V segment was called functional when productive rearrangements were above 56.7%, and segregating when the standard deviation between donors exceeded 5%. A statistical classification framework was developed to diagnose cytomegalovirus status using the catalog of TCR beta chain sequences. In a later analysis, TCR nucleotide sequences were compared against IMGT/GENE-DB human TR gene sequences so that V and J genes could be assigned. A later analysis assigned CDR3 sequences and most-parsimonious VDJ recombination scenarios with the TCRdist pipeline. A later analysis defined each TCR beta chain by its CDR3 amino acid sequence plus V-gene family, and excluded reads lacking a unique V-gene family. To address suspected cross-contamination and a sequencing artifact, a later analysis removed around 600 highly shared, low-generation-probability nucleotide sequences. In a later analysis, a clonal expansion index for each public chain was calculated from normalized within-repertoire ranks of inferred template counts. In a later analysis, generation probabilities were computed with a VDJ recombination model fitted to out-of-frame rearrangements, and the resulting probabilities were checked against IGoR. A later analysis scored TCR-TCR, TCR-HLA and TCR-CMV co-occurrence with hypergeometric tests, applying a repertoire-size bias correction to TCR pairs. False discovery rates were estimated in a later analysis by permuting HLA or CMV assignments 20 times. In a later analysis, co-occurring TCRs were grouped using DBSCAN, and TCRdist sequence similarity was added for clustering within HLA-allele-positive subsets. For co-occurrence clustering, repertoires with fewer than 30,000 or more than 120,000 public chains were excluded, along with roughly five repertoires with anomalous nucleotide sharing. The clones in this table, taken by TCRdb from immuneACCESS, are in-frame only. Not every clone is retained; where verified, under half of the shortfall comes from an unresolved V gene, and the cause of the rest is unknown. The DNA gave D and trimming, while V, J and clone size come from that table. The table for this sample records tens of thousands of clones. Approximately 9.9% of the sample comes from the top ten.

The cohort consisted of some 670 healthy bone marrow donors. Cohort members were all nominally healthy when sampled, although unrecorded immune exposures were likely present. The donor tested CMV seropositive and was one of the 289 seropositive cohort members. Each donor provided a peripheral blood sample, and peripheral blood mononuclear cells were used for TCR beta sequencing. Genomic DNA was extracted from the blood cell samples with the Qiagen DNeasy Blood Extraction Kit. Regarding this clone: Its antigen specificity is not known.

The germline V gene (reference sequence) specifies LNHDA as CDR1 and SQIVND as CDR2. Trimming costs V 5 bases and J 0 bases, and their ends lie 13 bases apart. Inclusive of the bounding cysteine and phenylalanine, the CDR3 is 16 residues long. Just the 48-base CDR3 DNA is kept, in frame starting at base 1. The sequenced sample was PBMCs. This chain is built from TRBV19 and TRBJ2-2; the D gene is perhaps TRBD1, from 5 matching bases. This TCR was recovered from a woman aged 50 to 60 in good health and CMV-seropositive. At the DNA level, the sequence is TGTGCCAGTAGTTACAGGCCAAACACGAACACCGGGGAGCTGTTTTTT. The resulting protein is CASSYRPNTNTGELFF.